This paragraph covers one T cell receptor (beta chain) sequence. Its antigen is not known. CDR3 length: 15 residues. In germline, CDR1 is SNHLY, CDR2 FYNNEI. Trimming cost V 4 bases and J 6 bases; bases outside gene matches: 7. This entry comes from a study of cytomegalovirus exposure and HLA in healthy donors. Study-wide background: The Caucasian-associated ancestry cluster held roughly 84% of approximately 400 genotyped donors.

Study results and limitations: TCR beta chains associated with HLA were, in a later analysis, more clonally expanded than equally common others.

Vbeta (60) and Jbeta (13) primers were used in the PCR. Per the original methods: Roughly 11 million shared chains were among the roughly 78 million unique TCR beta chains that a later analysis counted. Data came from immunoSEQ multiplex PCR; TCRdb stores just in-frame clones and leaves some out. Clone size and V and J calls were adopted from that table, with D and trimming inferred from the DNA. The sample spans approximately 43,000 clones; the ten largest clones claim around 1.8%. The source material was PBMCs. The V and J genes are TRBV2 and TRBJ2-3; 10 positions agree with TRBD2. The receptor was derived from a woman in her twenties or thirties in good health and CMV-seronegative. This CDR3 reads CASSVSLAGEDTQYF. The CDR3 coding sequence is TGTGCCAGCAGTGTGTCCCTAGCGGGAGAGGATACGCAGTATTTT.